The present TCR beta chain was sequenced within a study of blood T cell repertoires in COVID-19. Study at large: Sites across the United States, Italy and Spain contributed samples from acute and convalescent COVID-19.

The protocol was immunoSEQ multiplex PCR, while the TCRdb copy is restricted to in-frame clones and leaves out a portion. In the table there are 85,000 to 100,000 clones, 85% to 90% of which are singletons. From germline, CDR1 is LGHNA and CDR2 YSLEER. This CDR3 spans 16 amino acids. The V end lost 0 bases, the J end lost 0 bases, and 6 bases lay between the germline ends. This clone has more than one count but fewer than ten. The chain uses TRBV4-3 and TRBJ2-6; D unresolved. The sample was peripheral blood. The clonotype comes from a man aged 55 to 70 with acute or convalescent COVID-19. CDR3 amino acids: CASSQDMSSGANVLTF. The CDR3 nucleotides are TGCGCCAGCAGCCAAGATATGAGCTCTGGGGCCAACGTCCTGACTTTC.